The clone carrying this TCR beta chain was counted between two and nine times. Antigen unknown. The data were obtained in a study of cytomegalovirus exposure and HLA in healthy donors. Study as a whole: Membership in the Caucasian-associated ancestry cluster was found for 81% of nearly 400 genotyped donors. Study-wide points: Most TCR sequences were uncommon, yet certain public TCRs appeared in many donors. Reportedly, HLA-A and HLA-B alleles of most subjects were accurately predicted from TCR beta.

13 Jbeta primers and 60 Vbeta primers were used for the PCR. Data came from immunoSEQ multiplex PCR; TCRdb stores just in-frame clones and leaves some out. The data show 150,000 or so clones, with around 80% seen just once and about 5.6% held by the top ten. CDR1 and CDR2 (germline): MNHEY, SVGAGI. J gave up 2 bases and V 5 bases, and 6 bases lay outside the gene matches. The CDR3 contains 15 residues. The source is a man aged 25 to 45 in good health and CMV-seropositive. J is TRBJ1-2 and V is TRBV6-5; 9 bases are a match to TRBD1. The sequencing input was PBMCs. The CDR3 is CASSARGTGNYGYTF. CDR3 DNA: TGTGCCAGCAGTGCCCGTGGGACAGGGAACTATGGCTACACCTTC.